Presented here are 30 T cell receptor beta chains from one specimen sequenced in a study of regulatory T cells in long-lasting Graves disease. Combining iRepertoire HTBI primers with Arm-PCR of CDR3 regions, the authors built TCR beta libraries. TCRdb recomputed calls from the multiplex PCR reads with MiXCR, one row per CDR3 protein. The sample has around 460,000 distinct CDR3 sequences, 11% to 15% seen once. As for time point: newly diagnosed GD, antithyroid drugs for less than 3 months. After RNA was extracted from PBMCs, the TCR library was made from it. These data also featured in a second study, about T cells in Graves' hyperthyroidism and ophthalmopathy.

The input for sequencing was peripheral blood mononuclear cells (PBMCs), taken at new diagnosis, from a patient treated with antithyroid drugs. These receptors were obtained from a woman aged 50 to 60 with Graves disease.

Here the CDR3 DNA reads TGTGCCAGCAGTGCGCGCCCCAAAAACATTCAGTACTTC. This gives the protein CASSARPKNIQYF. V gene TRBV2 combines with J gene TRBJ2-4; D is unresolved. CDR1 and CDR2 from the germline V gene are SNHLY and FYNNEI. CDR3 length: 13 residues. V was trimmed by 4 bases and J by 2 bases, leaving 6 bases between them. The entire variable domain, with the rest obtained from reference TRBV2 and TRBJ2-4, is as follows: EPEVTQTPSHQVTQMGQEVILRCVPISNHLYFYWYRQILGQKVEFLVSFYNNEISEKSEIFDDQFSVERPDGSNFTLKIRSTKLEDSAMYFCASSARPKNIQYFGAGTRLSVL.

The chain uses TRBV20-1 and TRBJ2-7; D remains ambiguous. The germline CDR1 and CDR2 sequences are DFQATT and SNEGSKA (reference sequence). The CDR3 is made up of 13 amino acids. V lost 0 bases, J lost 2 bases, and 8 bases lay in between. CDR3 bases: TGCAGTGCTAGAGATGTGTCAGCCTACGAGCAGTACTTC. Translation gives CSARDVSAYEQYF.

This clonotype was observed many times. The rearrangement joins TRBV28 to TRBJ2-3, with 8 nucleotides matching TRBD2. The J segment lost 1 base and the V segment lost 4 bases, leaving 4 bases of the junction unmatched. Germline V CDR1 and CDR2: MDHEN, SYDVKM. This CDR3 has 15 residues. DNA for the CDR3: TGTGCCAGCAGTTATAGCGGGGAGGGCACAGATACGCAGTATTTT. Translating gives CASSYSGEGTDTQYF.

Of note for this clonotype: It may be a read error: a sequence one base away is much more abundant. The chain is built from TRBV29-1 and TRBJ2-1; D possibly uses TRBD1 or TRBD2 (5 bases each). The J call is doubtful: the DNA matches TRBJ2-5 better. The CDR3 is 14 amino acids. Germline lookup yields CDR1 SQVTM and CDR2 ANQGSEA. CDR3 loop: CSVDGAGPQETQYF. CDR3 nucleotide sequence: TGCAGCGTTGACGGGGCAGGCCCCCAAGAGACCCAGTACTTC.

This clonotype was seen repeatedly, ten times or more. The rearrangement uses TRBV28 and TRBJ2-7; either TRBD1 or TRBD2 may supply D (5 bases each). The V end lost 10 bases, the J end lost 2 bases, and 12 bases lay between the germline ends. CDR1 MDHEN and CDR2 SYDVKM come from the germline V gene. The length of the CDR3 is 12 residues. In nucleotides, the CDR3 is TGTGCCACCGGGACGCCCGCCTACGAGCAGTACTTC. It is translated as CATGTPAYEQYF.

About this clonotype: With a much larger clone just one base away, this may be a read error. The chain joins TRBV5-1 to TRBJ2-7; 7 positions match TRBD1. The CDR3 is made up of 16 amino acids. Germline lookup yields CDR1 SGHRS and CDR2 YFSETQ. V lost 4 bases, J lost 7 bases, and 17 bases stayed unmatched. As DNA, the CDR3 is TGCGCCAGCAGCATAGTCGGGACAGTATCATACAATGAGCAGTACTTC. The encoded protein is CASSIVGTVSYNEQYF.

This clonotype was picked up many times. The chain uses TRBV3-1 and TRBJ2-3, with a tentative D call TRBD2 (5 bases). Trimming shortened V by 4 bases and J by 2 bases, and 10 bases separated the two germline ends. Germline CDR1 LGHDT, CDR2 YNNKEL (reference sequence). The CDR3 runs 14 residues. The DNA for the CDR3 is TGTGCCAGCAGCCGAGGACTGTTCACAGATACGCAGTATTTT. It encodes CASSRGLFTDTQYF.

In regard to this clonotype: This may stem from a read error, because a much larger clone lies one nucleotide away. V gene TRBV27 combines with J gene TRBJ1-5; a possible D gene is TRBD1 (6 bases). The germline V gene has CDR1 MNHEY and CDR2 SMNVEV (reference sequence). The CDR3 is made up of 15 amino acids. This CDR3 reads CASKRDTVSKQPQHF. As DNA, the CDR3 is TGTGCCAGCAAACGGGACACGGTGAGCAAACAGCCCCAGCATTTT.

A few counts support this clonotype. At one end the junction does not follow the germline gene, possibly because of a read error. The rearrangement uses TRBV7-3 and TRBJ2-1; possible D gene TRBD2, 5 bases. Germline V gives CDR1 SGHTA, CDR2 FQGTGA. The CDR3 extends over 14 amino acids. The CDR3 sequence: CASSLVPPLGRQFF. The CDR3 region has the DNA TGTGCTAGCAGCTTAGTCCCCCCCCTTGGGAGGCAGTTCTTC. The full variable domain, with the rest looked up from reference TRBV7-3 and TRBJ2-1, is GAGVSQTPSNKVTEKGKYVELRCDPISGHTALYWYRQSLGQGPEFLIYFQGTGAADDSGLPNDRFFAVRPEGSVSTLKIQRTERGDSAVYLCASSLVPPLGRQFFGPGTRLTVL.

This clonotype occurred many times. DNA for the CDR3: TGCAGCGTTGAGCAGACAGGGCCCACGCAGTATTTT. Translating gives CSVEQTGPTQYF. This chain joins TRBV29-1 and TRBJ2-3; 7 positions match TRBD1. The CDR3 runs to 12 residues. Germline assignment: CDR1 SQVTM and CDR2 ANQGSEA. Trimming removed 3 bases from V and 9 bases from J; junction bases left unmatched: 6.

This clonotype was detected many times. This rearrangement joins TRBV30 to TRBJ2-7; tentatively, D is TRBD2 (6 bases). V was cut by 1 base and J by 2 bases, with 9 bases left in between. The length of the CDR3 is 13 residues. From germline, CDR1 is GTSNPN and CDR2 SVGIG (reference sequence). The CDR3 loop reads CAWSGGVTYEQYF. The CDR3 DNA sequence: TGTGCCTGGAGTGGGGGGGTAACCTACGAGCAGTACTTC.

This chain connects TRBV20-1 to TRBJ1-1, with 9 nucleotides matching TRBD1. There are 16 residues in the CDR3. The germline V gene encodes CDR1 DFQATT and CDR2 SNEGSKA (reference sequence). Trimming cost V 0 bases and J 3 bases; bases outside gene matches: 8. CDR3 nucleotide sequence: TGCAGTGCTAGAGAACTACAGGGGGCTTTCGACACTGAAGCTTTCTTT. Encoded protein: CSARELQGAFDTEAFF.

This clonotype was found many times. The chain combines TRBV7-8 with TRBJ1-5; D is undetermined. V was shortened by 4 bases and J by 3 bases, with 10 bases between the two germline ends. The CDR3 has 14 amino acids. Germline loops: CDR1 SGHVS, CDR2 FQNEAQ. This CDR3 reads CASSSFAVNQPQHF. The CDR3 nucleotides read TGTGCCAGCAGCTCCTTCGCGGTCAATCAGCCCCAGCATTTT.

This clonotype showed up many times. The V and J genes are TRBV5-1 and TRBJ1-5; D ambiguous. The CDR3 is made up of 14 amino acids. Germline V gene sequence: CDR1 SGHRS, CDR2 YFSETQ. Between the trimmed V and J ends, which lost 4 bases and 7 bases, there was a span of 15 bases. The CDR3 loop is CASSPGPTGQPQHF. CDR3 DNA sequence: TGCGCCAGCAGCCCGGGTCCGACCGGACAGCCCCAGCATTTT.

This clonotype showed up many times. V and J are TRBV20-1 and TRBJ2-5; tentative D call: TRBD2 (5 bases). CDR1 and CDR2 (germline): DFQATT, SNEGSKA (reference sequence). This CDR3 comprises 14 residues. V was pared by 3 bases and J by 4 bases, with 15 bases between. CDR3 region: CSASTFEGAETQYF. In nucleotides, the CDR3 is TGCAGTGCTAGTACTTTCGAGGGCGCAGAGACCCAGTACTTC.

The V gene is TRBV20-1, the J gene TRBJ2-3, with D hard to call. V dropped 2 bases and J dropped 2 bases, with 11 bases sitting between them. The V gene's germline CDR1 is DFQATT and CDR2 SNEGSKA (reference sequence). The CDR3 covers 14 residues. The DNA of the CDR3 is TGCAGTGCTAGATTTCCGGAGCTCACAGATACGCAGTATTTT. The encoded protein is CSARFPELTDTQYF.

The sample holds many counts of this clonotype. This chain connects TRBV27 to TRBJ2-1; TRBD2 aligns across 9 bases. The junction had 8 bases not matched to a gene; V was cut back by 1 base and J by 7 bases. In germline, CDR1 is MNHEY, CDR2 SMNVEV (reference sequence). The CDR3 contains 16 residues. The CDR3 sequence is CASSLWGREGRNEQFF. DNA for the CDR3: TGTGCCAGCAGTTTATGGGGGCGGGAGGGCCGTAATGAGCAGTTCTTC.

This sequence joins TRBV18 and TRBJ1-4; 10 bases line up with TRBD1. CDR3 size: 14 residues. The V gene end was trimmed by 5 bases and the J gene end by 7 bases; junction bases not matched to a gene: 4. Germline V gene data show CDR1 as KGHSH and CDR2 as LQKENI. The CDR3 nucleotides read TGTGCCAGCTCAAGGACAGGGGGGATTGAAAAACTGTTTTTT. Translation gives CASSRTGGIEKLFF. Looking up the rest from reference TRBV18 and TRBJ1-4 gives the full variable domain: NAGVMQNPRHLVRRRGQEARLRCSPMKGHSHVYWYRQLPEEGLKFMVYLQKENIIDESGMPKERFSAEFPKEGPSILRIQQVVRGDSAAYFCASSRTGGIEKLFFGSGTQLSVL.

Regarding this clonotype: A read error may be the cause here, since a much bigger clone is one base away. V and J are TRBV19 and TRBJ2-3; D is ambiguous. The end of the DNA is better explained by TRBJ2-5, so the J call may be wrong. Germline V gene data show CDR1 as LNHDA and CDR2 as SQIVND (reference sequence). This CDR3 region has 14 residues. CDR3 bases: TGTGCCAGTAGTTTCCGGGCTAGGAAAGAGACCCAGTACTTC. Translated: CASSFRARKETQYF.

This clonotype was seen only a few times. This chain connects TRBV7-9 to TRBJ2-1, with D possibly being TRBD2 (6 bases). V lost 4 bases, J lost 4 bases, and 11 bases lay in between. There are 14 residues in the CDR3. Per germline, CDR1 SEHNR and CDR2 FQNEAQ (reference sequence). Written as DNA, the CDR3 is TGTGCCAGCAGCTCAATGGGACTTTACAATGAGCAGTTCTTC. Its translation is CASSSMGLYNEQFF.

V and J are TRBV5-1 and TRBJ2-1; TRBD2 matches 10 bases. The CDR3 has 15 amino acids. The J segment lost 7 bases and the V segment lost 1 base, leaving 5 bases of the junction unmatched. Germline V gives CDR1 SGHRS, CDR2 YFSETQ. The CDR3, as DNA: TGCGCCAGCAGCTTGCTCTCAGCGGGAGGGAATGAGCAGTTCTTC. Its translation is CASSLLSAGGNEQFF.

As DNA, the CDR3 is TGTGCCAGCAGCTTGAGGACTAGCGGGAAGACCTACAATGAGCAGTTCTTC. This sequence encodes CASSLRTSGKTYNEQFF. The gene calls are TRBV5-6 and TRBJ2-1, with 12 nucleotides matching TRBD2. The CDR3 is 17 amino acids. CDR1 is SGHDT, CDR2 YYEEEE, per germline. The J segment lost 2 bases and the V segment lost 1 base, leaving 4 bases of the junction unmatched.

Ten or more counts support this clonotype. The rearrangement uses TRBV12-3 or TRBV12-4 and TRBJ1-1; D is unresolved. Trimming took 6 bases from V and 0 from J, leaving 8 bases between them. The CDR3 spans 13 residues. This chain's CDR3 is CASSFGLNTEAFF. The CDR3 bases are TGTGCCAGCAGCTTTGGACTGAACACTGAAGCTTTCTTT.

A note on this clonotype: Germline is not matched at one junction end, which may reflect a read error. The rearrangement uses TRBV12-3 or TRBV12-4 and TRBJ2-7, with D uncertain. This CDR3 has 14 amino acids. The CDR3 here is CASGFGSSSYEQYF. The CDR3 DNA follows: TGTGCCAGCGGTTTTGGTTCGAGCTCCTACGAGCAGTACTTC.

This sequence joins TRBV19 and TRBJ2-7, with D perhaps given as TRBD1 or TRBD2 (6 bases each). The CDR3 consists of 13 residues. Germline V gene sequence: CDR1 LNHDA, CDR2 SQIVND (reference sequence). The ends were cut back, 10 bases at V and 6 bases at J, with 19 bases in the middle. CDR3 amino acids: CATKPIGGGEQYF. The CDR3 nucleotides read TGTGCCACCAAGCCGATAGGAGGGGGCGAGCAGTACTTC.

The table lists this clonotype with a few counts. The chain has TRBV12-3 or TRBV12-4 and TRBJ2-1; weak D call: TRBD2 (5 bases). V lost 7 bases and J lost 8, with 15 bases in between. This CDR3 contains 13 residues. The CDR3 DNA reads TGTGCCAGCACCGATCGGGGTCCCGATGAGCAGTTCTTC. Amino acid sequence: CASTDRGPDEQFF.

There are many counts of this clonotype. This rearrangement joins TRBV27 to TRBJ2-7; 9 nucleotides line up with TRBD1. The CDR3 contains 17 residues. V was clipped by 1 base and J by 6 bases; unmatched bases: 13. The germline gives CDR1 MNHEY, CDR2 SMNVEV (reference sequence). The CDR3 loop is CASSLYPPGTGISEQYF. The CDR3 DNA reads TGTGCCAGCAGTTTATACCCCCCCGGGACAGGGATAAGCGAGCAGTACTTC.

There are a few counts of this clonotype. V and J are TRBV4-1 and TRBJ2-3; TRBD2 agrees at 10 bases. This CDR3 is built from 17 residues. Germline CDR1 MGHRA, CDR2 YSYEKL. Trimming at V came to 2 bases and at J to 2 bases, leaving 7 bases not matched to a gene. CDR3 bases: TGCGCCAGCAGCCAACCAGCCGGACTAGCGGACACAGATACGCAGTATTTT. It is translated as CASSQPAGLADTDTQYF.

This clonotype was picked up many times. This sequence joins TRBV29-1 and TRBJ1-4; TRBD1 is a possible D gene (5 bases). Germline CDR1 reads SQVTM; CDR2 reads ANQGSEA. CDR3 length equals 12 residues. V lost 6 bases and J 5 bases, leaving 10 bases between the germline ends. CDR3: CSVLGGNEKLFF. The CDR3 DNA reads as TGCAGCGTCCTCGGGGGAAATGAAAAACTGTTTTTT.

This clonotype was detected many times. The V and J genes are TRBV12-3 or TRBV12-4 and TRBJ1-5; D remains ambiguous. Trimming pared 6 bases from V and 4 bases from J, leaving 10 bases between. The CDR3 sequence is 13 residues long. CDR3 DNA: TGTGCCAGCAGACCGGACGGAAATCAGCCCCAGCATTTT. It encodes CASRPDGNQPQHF.